These T cell receptor beta chains were read from a single sample in a study of T-cell memory formation after mild COVID-19. TCRdb processed the 5' RACE reads anew with MiXCR; each CDR3 protein has one entry. The sample includes 55,000 to 70,000 distinct CDR3 sequences, roughly 26% of them seen just once. Sequenced: PBMCs or a T cell subset sorted from them (not recorded which). Source of these receptors: a man aged 18 to 29 who had mild COVID-19 (a few samples of this study predate the infection). Cell type and time point are not known. Both conserved end residues are part of each CDR3. D genes are given only for firm matches. Size tells how often a clone was seen (once, few, many) or the class of an expanded clone, and some rows leave it out.

D	size	V	J	DNA	CDR3
-	-	TRBV5-1	TRBJ2-2	TGCGCCAGCAGCTCGGGCGGGGAGCTGTTTTTT	CASSSGGELFF
-	few	TRBV7-7	TRBJ2-5	TGTGCTAGCAGCTCGGGCGTCCTAGTACAAGAGACCCAGTACTTC	CASSSGVLVQETQYF
-	-	TRBV9	TRBJ2-7	TGTGCCAGCAGTGCTGTAGGCACAGGAGCCTACGAGCAGTACTTC	CASSAVGTGAYEQYF
-	few	TRBV4-3	TRBJ1-1	TGCGCCAGCAGCCATGAGACAGGAGGCACTGAAGCTTTCTTT	CASSHETGGTEAFF
-	few	TRBV12-3/TRBV12-4	TRBJ2-1	TGTGCCAGCAGTTTATCAGGGACCCCCAATGAGCAGTTCTTC	CASSLSGTPNEQFF
TRBD2	-	TRBV4-2	TRBJ2-5	TGTGCCAGCAGCCAAAGGCGGGGGGACCAAGAGACCCAGTACTTC	CASSQRRGDQETQYF
-	-	TRBV9	TRBJ1-6	TGTGCCAGCAGCTTACGACGGGGTTCACCCCTCCACTTT	CASSLRRGSPLHF
-	few	TRBV9	TRBJ1-1	TGTGCCAGCAGCCAATTTAAGAACACTGAAGCTTTCTTT	CASSQFKNTEAFF
TRBD1	few	TRBV4-1	TRBJ2-7	TGCGCCAGCAGCCGAGAACCGGGACAGCCTCTCGAGCAGTACTTC	CASSREPGQPLEQYF
TRBD2	few	TRBV7-2	TRBJ2-1	TGTGCCAGCAGCTTAGCGGGACTAGCGTACAATGAGCAGTTCTTC	CASSLAGLAYNEQFF
-	-	TRBV9	TRBJ2-5	TGTGCCAGCAGCTTTCGGGCCCAAGAGACCCAGTACTTC	CASSFRAQETQYF
TRBD1	-	TRBV9	TRBJ2-7	TGTGCCAGCAGCGCCGGGACAGGGCGCGAGCAGTACTTC	CASSAGTGREQYF
-	many	TRBV6-2/TRBV6-3	TRBJ2-3	TGTGCCAGCACAACCCCCAGCACAGATACGCAGTATTTT	CASTTPSTDTQYF
-	many	TRBV20-1	TRBJ2-5	TGCAGTGCTTCCTCCGGCCTATCGGGTGAGACCCAGTACTTC	CSASSGLSGETQYF
-	-	TRBV7-9	TRBJ1-1	TGTGCCAGCAGCCCGCCGTTAGTTCGGGTCAACACTGAAGCTTTCTTT	CASSPPLVRVNTEAFF
-	-	TRBV24-1	TRBJ2-1	TGTGCCACCAGTGATTCGACTAGGGCCTACAATGAGCAGTTCTTC	CATSDSTRAYNEQFF
-	few	TRBV7-9	TRBJ2-5	TGTGCCAGCAGCTTAGTGGAGGAGAAAGAGACCCAGTACTTC	CASSLVEEKETQYF
TRBD2	few	TRBV6-5	TRBJ2-1	TGTGCCAGCAATCGCGGGAGGGGGATCGATGAGCAGTTCTTC	CASNRGRGIDEQFF
-	-	TRBV11-1	TRBJ2-2	TGTGCCAGCAGCTTAGAAATGGTTACCGGGGAGCTGTTTTTT	CASSLEMVTGELFF
-	-	TRBV12-3/TRBV12-4	TRBJ2-1	TGTGCCAGCAGTTTAGGGGACTGGAATGAGCAGTTCTTC	CASSLGDWNEQFF
-	-	TRBV2	TRBJ2-5	TGTGCCAGCAGTGAAGCGCTTATTGGCAGGGTGGAGACCCAGTACTTC	CASSEALIGRVETQYF
TRBD2	few	TRBV12-3/TRBV12-4	TRBJ2-7	TGTGCCAGCAGTTCCGGGACTAGCGGGGGCTACGAGCAGTACTTC	CASSSGTSGGYEQYF
-	few	TRBV6-2/TRBV6-3	TRBJ2-3	TGTGCCACCTCGGGCTTTTCGGGGATCACAGATACGCAGTATTTT	CATSGFSGITDTQYF
-	few	TRBV5-1	TRBJ2-7	TGCGCCAGCAGCGCCCGCGACGACGAGCAGTACTTC	CASSARDDEQYF
-	few	TRBV7-4	TRBJ2-5	TGTGCCAGCAACTACCGACCCGGACAAGAGACCCAGTACTTC	CASNYRPGQETQYF
-	many	TRBV4-1	TRBJ1-2	TGCGCCAGCAGCCCCCGCCAAGGAGTTGGCTATGGCTACACCTTC	CASSPRQGVGYGYTF
-	few	TRBV6-5	TRBJ2-2	TGTGCCAGCAGTTCCCAGGGCAGGACCGGGGAGCTGTTTTTT	CASSSQGRTGELFF
-	few	TRBV6-5	TRBJ1-6	TGTGCCAGCAGTTACAGGAAAAATTCACCCCTCCACTTT	CASSYRKNSPLHF
-	many	TRBV7-9	TRBJ2-3	TGTGCCAGCAGCCGATCGACACCACCCACTATCACAGATACGCAGTATTTT	CASSRSTPPTITDTQYF
-	many	TRBV5-5	TRBJ2-7	TGTGCCAGCAGCTTGTTCTACGAGCAGTACTTC	CASSLFYEQYF
-	-	TRBV29-1	TRBJ1-2	TGCAGCGTTCCCCGAGGAGCATTTGGCTACACCTTC	CSVPRGAFGYTF
TRBD1	-	TRBV5-1	TRBJ2-4	TGCGCCAGCAGCTTGGCAGGGGGTCGAAACATTCAGTACTTC	CASSLAGGRNIQYF
-	-	TRBV4-3	TRBJ2-3	TGCGCCAGCAGCCAAGAAACAGATATCGTCACAGATACGCAGTATTTT	CASSQETDIVTDTQYF
-	-	TRBV6-5	TRBJ2-2	TGTGCCAGCAGTTCTGGGGCCACCGGGGAGCTGTTTTTT	CASSSGATGELFF
-	few	TRBV7-2	TRBJ2-2	TGTGCCAGCAGCTTGGGGCCCACGGGAAGTTACACCGGGGAGCTGTTTTTT	CASSLGPTGSYTGELFF
-	few	TRBV5-1	TRBJ2-1	TGCGCCAGCCGCCCGGGGGATGACTCCTACAATGAGCAGTTCTTC	CASRPGDDSYNEQFF
TRBD2	few	TRBV5-1	TRBJ2-1	TGCGCCAGCAGCTCGACTAGCGACTCCTACAATGAGCAGTTCTTC	CASSSTSDSYNEQFF
-	-	TRBV7-6	TRBJ1-6	TGTGCCAGCAGCCCCGGACGGGGGGTGGCGTATAATTCACCCCTCCACTTT	CASSPGRGVAYNSPLHF
-	-	TRBV5-1	TRBJ1-5	TGCGCCAGCAGCTTGACAGGAGCCAGCAATCAGCCCCAGCATTTT	CASSLTGASNQPQHF
TRBD1	-	TRBV7-9	TRBJ1-5	TGTGCCAGCAGCTCCGACAGGGACTCTCAGCCCCAGCATTTT	CASSSDRDSQPQHF